This TCR beta chain was sequenced in a study of blood T cell repertoires in COVID-19. Libraries were prepared by immunoSEQ multiplex PCR; TCRdb keeps only in-frame clonotypes and omits some of them. The top ten hold just under 9.5% of the sample, which has some 300,000 clones, roughly 90% seen once. V was clipped by 2 bases and J by 0 bases, with 14 bases between them. The CDR3 has 16 residues. Germline CDR1 GTSNPN, CDR2 SVGIG (reference sequence). Cohort 3 recovered donors had two negative PCRs, clearance, or symptom resolution. What was sequenced was PBMCs or T cells enriched from blood (not recorded which). The rearrangement joins TRBV30 to TRBJ1-5; D is unclear. This TCR derives from a woman aged 25 to 39 who had recovered from COVID-19. As DNA, the CDR3 is TGTGCCTGGAGTCGGGAAGGAAGACCTAGCAATCAGCCCCAGCATTTT. Encoded protein: CAWSREGRPSNQPQHF.